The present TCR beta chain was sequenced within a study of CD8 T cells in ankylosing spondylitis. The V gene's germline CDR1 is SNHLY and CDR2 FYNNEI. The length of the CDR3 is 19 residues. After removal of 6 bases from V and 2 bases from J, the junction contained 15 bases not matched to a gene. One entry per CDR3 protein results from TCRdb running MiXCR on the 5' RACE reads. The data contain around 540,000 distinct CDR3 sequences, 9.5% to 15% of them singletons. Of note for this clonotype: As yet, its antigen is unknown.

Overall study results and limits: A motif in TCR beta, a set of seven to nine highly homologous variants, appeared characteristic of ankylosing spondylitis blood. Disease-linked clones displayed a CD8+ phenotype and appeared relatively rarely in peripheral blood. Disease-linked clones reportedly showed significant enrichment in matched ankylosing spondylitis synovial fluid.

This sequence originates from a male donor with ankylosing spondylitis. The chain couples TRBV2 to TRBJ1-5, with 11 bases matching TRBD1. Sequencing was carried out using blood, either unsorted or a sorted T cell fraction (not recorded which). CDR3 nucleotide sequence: TGTGCCAGCAGCGGCCGAGGACAGGGGGCTCGGGATGGCAATCAGCCCCAGCATTTT. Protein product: CASSGRGQGARDGNQPQHF.